These T cell receptor beta chains were read from a single sample in a study of blood T cell repertoires in COVID-19. Data came from immunoSEQ multiplex PCR; TCRdb stores just in-frame clones and leaves some out. Here the sample spans about 270,000 clones, 85% to 90% being singletons. Sequencing was performed on PBMCs or T cells enriched from blood (not recorded which). The receptors were gathered from a woman younger than 35 who had recovered from COVID-19. CDR3s include the opening cysteine and the closing phenylalanine or tryptophan. Fields, in order: J gene, clone size, V gene, D gene, CDR3 protein, CDR3 DNA. The D gene is left open where the match is weak. Expanded clones get a size class; other rows say once, few or many, or leave the size out.

>TRBJ1-5|-|TRBV3-1/TRBV3-2|-
CASSHSGSNQPQHF
TGTGCCAGCAGCCATTCGGGTAGCAATCAGCCCCAGCATTTT
>TRBJ1-6|-|TRBV7-9|TRBD1
CASSLEGADNSPLHF
TGTGCCAGCAGCTTAGAGGGGGCGGATAATTCACCCCTCCACTTT
>TRBJ1-5|-|TRBV28|-
CASSLSALRPQHF
TGTGCCAGCAGTTTAAGCGCTTTGCGGCCCCAGCATTTT
>TRBJ2-3|-|TRBV5-8|TRBD1
CASSSQGAGETDTQYF
TGTGCCAGCAGCTCACAGGGGGCGGGTGAGACAGATACGCAGTATTTT
>TRBJ2-3|once|TRBV9|-
CASSVGDTTRSTDTQYF
TGTGCCAGCAGCGTGGGGGACACCACCAGGAGCACAGATACGCAGTATTTT
>TRBJ1-2|-|TRBV10-3|-
CAISESVRNYGYTF
TGTGCCATCAGTGAGTCGGTGCGTAACTATGGCTACACCTTC
>TRBJ1-2|-|TRBV9|TRBD1
CASSVRGQDNYGYTF
TGTGCCAGCAGCGTCAGGGGACAGGATAACTATGGCTACACCTTC
>TRBJ1-1|-|TRBV11-2|-
CASSFGGAGNTEAFF
TGTGCCAGCAGCTTTGGAGGAGCAGGGAACACTGAAGCTTTCTTT
>TRBJ1-5|-|TRBV6-4|TRBD1
CASSAGQGLGPQHF
TGTGCCAGCAGTGCCGGACAGGGTCTGGGGCCCCAGCATTTT
>TRBJ1-1|-|TRBV7-6|-
CASSLLSRDTEAFF
TGTGCCAGCAGCTTACTCTCGAGGGACACTGAAGCTTTCTTT
>TRBJ1-2|-|TRBV6-6|-
CASSLILQFTGTRNYGYTF
TGTGCCAGCAGTCTGATCCTACAATTTACCGGGACACGGAACTATGGCTACACCTTC
>TRBJ2-7|-|TRBV5-1|TRBD2
CASSPAPGLAAYEQYF
TGCGCCAGCAGCCCGGCCCCGGGACTAGCTGCCTACGAGCAGTACTTC
>TRBJ2-3|-|TRBV6-5|TRBD1
CASNTRGTRDTQYF
TGTGCCAGCAATACCAGGGGGACACGGGATACGCAGTATTTT
>TRBJ1-1|-|TRBV7-9|TRBD1
CASSPWDRGGDTEAFF
TGTGCCAGCAGCCCCTGGGACAGGGGAGGGGACACTGAAGCTTTCTTT
>TRBJ2-1|-|TRBV27|-
CASSIGGSRGVNEQFF
TGTGCCAGCAGTATTGGGGGGTCCCGGGGTGTCAATGAGCAGTTCTTC
>TRBJ2-3|-|TRBV6-5|-
CASTDRTDTQYF
TGTGCCAGCACCGACAGAACAGATACGCAGTATTTT
>TRBJ2-2|-|TRBV20-1|-
CSASQGGELFF
TGCAGTGCCTCCCAGGGCGGGGAGCTGTTTTTT
>TRBJ1-1|-|TRBV7-6|TRBD1
CASSFNDRAGDRDSNTEAFF
TGTGCCAGCAGCTTTAATGATAGGGCAGGGGACAGGGACTCGAACACTGAAGCTTTCTTT
>TRBJ2-2|-|TRBV10-2|TRBD1
CASSRSQGQGVSGELFF
TGCGCCAGCAGCCGAAGCCAGGGACAGGGGGTTTCCGGGGAGCTGTTTTTT
>TRBJ2-5|-|TRBV11-1|-
CASSSDSQETQYF
TGTGCCAGCAGCTCTGACAGCCAAGAGACCCAGTACTTC
>TRBJ2-1|once|TRBV5-1|-
CASSLDSGFSYNEQFF
TGCGCCAGCAGCTTGGATAGCGGATTCTCCTACAATGAGCAGTTCTTC
>TRBJ2-7|once|TRBV11-2|TRBD2
CASSLDPGGGYEQYF
TGTGCCAGCAGCTTAGATCCGGGGGGTGGTTACGAGCAGTACTTC